What follows are 29 T cell receptor beta chains derived from one specimen sequenced in a study of Ad26.COV2.S vaccination and SARS-CoV-2 variants (dated by TCRdb to 2020 to 2023). Library construction relied on the immunoSEQ multiplex PCR assay. This is the immuneACCESS table as TCRdb keeps it, with only in-frame sequences that have V and J called. A part of the clones is gone; compared with another copy, unresolved V genes explain less than half, and the rest is unexplained. Present in this sample are around 300,000 clones, roughly 90% of which were seen just once. Of the sample, 5.5% falls within the top ten clones. What this sample's treatment or condition label stands for: roughly 20 received Ad26.COV2.S at low or high dose, single or two shots; five or six received placebo; per-sample allocation not given. For vaccine and placebo recipients, repertoires were sequenced using samples collected on day 63 after the first injection.

The sample consisted of peripheral blood, taken in a trial of Ad26.COV2.S vaccine versus placebo. These receptors were obtained from a person between 18 and 60 years old who received the Ad26.COV2.S COVID-19 vaccine or a placebo.

The chain is built from TRBV27 and TRBJ2-5, with a tentative D call TRBD2 (5 bases). The CDR3 sequence is 13 residues long. Germline assignment: CDR1 MNHEY and CDR2 SMNVEV (reference sequence). V was shortened by 4 bases and J by 8 bases, with 14 bases between the two germline ends. The CDR3 region is CASSSYSGNTQYF. CDR3 sequence (DNA): TGTGCCAGCAGTTCCTACTCGGGGAACACCCAGTACTTC.

The CDR3: CASSSQGRAFNSPLHF. DNA for the CDR3: TGTGCCAGCAGCTCCCAGGGGAGGGCATTTAATTCACCCCTCCACTTT. The chain joins TRBV7-8 to TRBJ1-6, with D possibly matching TRBD1 (6 bases). This CDR3 is 16 amino acids long. Between the trimmed V and J ends, which lost 4 bases and 6 bases, there was a span of 16 bases. From germline, CDR1 is SGHVS and CDR2 FQNEAQ.

This chain links TRBV19 with TRBJ2-3, with D hard to call. The ends were cut back, 3 bases at V and 6 bases at J, with 10 bases in the middle. The CDR3 extends over 13 amino acids. Per germline, CDR1 LNHDA and CDR2 SQIVND (reference sequence). CDR3 nucleotide sequence: TGTGCCAGTAGTATGTCGGTGGGGGATACGCAGTATTTT. Translated: CASSMSVGDTQYF.

In its sample, this clone was seen a few times. The chain is built from TRBV27 and TRBJ1-2; a possible D gene is TRBD1 (6 bases). CDR3 length: 13 residues. Trimming stripped 2 bases from V and 6 bases from J, with 10 bases between. CDR1 MNHEY and CDR2 SMNVEV come from the germline V gene (reference sequence). CDR3 sequence (DNA): TGTGCCAGCAGTTTACTCGGACAGAATGGCTACACCTTC. This sequence encodes CASSLLGQNGYTF.

The gene calls are TRBV27 and TRBJ1-1, with D tentatively TRBD1 (5 bases). V gave up 2 bases and J gave up 0 bases, with 13 bases separating them. The CDR3 is 16 amino acids. Germline values: CDR1 MNHEY, CDR2 SMNVEV (reference sequence). CDR3 protein: CASSLSRETVNTEAFF. CDR3 bases: TGTGCCAGCAGTTTAAGCAGGGAGACAGTGAACACTGAAGCTTTCTTT.

This CDR3 reads CASSLTGTANYGYTF. The CDR3 DNA follows: TGCGCCAGCAGCTTGACCGGGACAGCTAACTATGGCTACACCTTC. The chain couples TRBV5-1 to TRBJ1-2; 7 positions agree with TRBD1. CDR3 length: 15 residues. V was clipped by 1 base and J by 0 bases; unmatched bases: 3. Germline CDR1 reads SGHRS; CDR2 reads YFSETQ.

The chain recombines TRBV7-9 with TRBJ2-2; 10 bases fit TRBD2. Germline V gene data show CDR1 as SEHNR and CDR2 as FQNEAQ (reference sequence). This CDR3 has 15 amino acids. V was pared by 6 bases and J by 4 bases, with 5 bases of the junction left unmatched. The CDR3 coding sequence is TGTGCCAGCAGGGCCGGGACTAGCGTCACCGGGGAGCTGTTTTTT. As protein: CASRAGTSVTGELFF.

This clone was counted a few times. The V and J genes are TRBV27 and TRBJ2-2; D may be TRBD2 (5 bases). Trimming pared 4 bases from V and 2 bases from J, leaving 8 bases between. Per germline, CDR1 MNHEY and CDR2 SMNVEV (reference sequence). CDR3 length: 14 residues. CDR3 protein: CASSSGGNTGELFF. The CDR3 DNA reads TGTGCCAGCAGTTCCGGAGGTAACACCGGGGAGCTGTTTTTT.

DNA of the CDR3: TGTGCCAGTACTCTGTTAGGGACCCATAATGAAAAACTGTTTTTT. This encodes CASTLLGTHNEKLFF. This chain joins TRBV19 and TRBJ1-4, with TRBD1 as a possible D gene (5 bases). Germline lookup yields CDR1 LNHDA and CDR2 SQIVND (reference sequence). The ends were cut back, 7 bases at V and 4 bases at J, with 16 bases in the middle. The CDR3 length is 15 residues.

This chain links TRBV5-6 with TRBJ1-6; TRBD1 matches at 7 bases. V was clipped by 4 bases and J by 5 bases; unmatched bases: 6. The CDR3 sequence is 15 residues long. Germline CDR1 and CDR2: SGHDT and YYEEEE. The CDR3 DNA sequence: TGTGCCAGCAGCGCTACAGGGGTCAATAATTCACCCCTCCACTTT. Translation: CASSATGVNNSPLHF.

The J gene is TRBJ2-5, the V gene TRBV5-1; no clear D. V lost 4 bases, J lost 3 bases, and 4 bases lay in between. The germline V gene has CDR1 SGHRS and CDR2 YFSETQ. The CDR3 consists of 11 residues. CDR3 in amino acids: CASSDEETQYF. The DNA of the CDR3 is TGCGCCAGCAGCGATGAAGAGACCCAGTACTTC.

The chain is built from TRBV6-6 and TRBJ2-3; weak D call: TRBD1 (5 bases). CDR1 is MNHNY, CDR2 SVGAGI, per germline (reference sequence). Trimming left V 10 bases short and J 5 bases short, with 19 bases between. The CDR3 is 14 amino acids. The CDR3 is CATTLSRVEDTQYF. CDR3 nucleotides: TGTGCCACCACCCTTTCCAGGGTAGAAGATACGCAGTATTTT.

V is TRBV9 and J is TRBJ1-1, with D unresolved. Per germline, CDR1 SGDLS and CDR2 YYNGEE. The V and J ends lost 0 bases and 8 bases respectively, with 11 bases between them. The CDR3 contains 13 residues. The CDR3 DNA sequence: TGTGCCAGCAGCGTAGCGTGGGCAGAAGAAGCTTTCTTT. It translates to CASSVAWAEEAFF.

This rearrangement joins TRBV7-8 to TRBJ1-5, with D unclear. This CDR3 comprises 12 residues. Germline-derived CDR1 and CDR2 are SGHVS and FQNEAQ. V was clipped by 5 bases and J by 7 bases, with 9 bases between them. The CDR3 DNA reads TGTGCCAGCAGCCCCCCCGGGCAGCCCCAGCATTTT. The encoded protein is CASSPPGQPQHF.

The chain couples TRBV27 to TRBJ1-4; D gene ambiguous. Germline lookup yields CDR1 MNHEY and CDR2 SMNVEV (reference sequence). The germline V and J ends were trimmed by 3 bases and 8 bases, with 13 bases remaining between them. The CDR3 runs 14 residues. The CDR3 sequence: CASSLVNSVEKLFF. In DNA form, the CDR3 reads TGTGCCAGCAGTTTGGTTAATTCGGTGGAAAAACTGTTTTTT. The entire variable domain, with the rest obtained from reference TRBV27 and TRBJ1-4, is as follows: EAQVTQNPRYLITVTGKKLTVTCSQNMNHEYMSWYRQDPGLGLRQIYYSMNVEVTDKGDVPEGYKVSRKEKRNFPLILESPSPNQTSLYFCASSLVNSVEKLFFGSGTQLSVL.

V gene TRBV12-3 or TRBV12-4 combines with J gene TRBJ1-1; D is perhaps TRBD1 (6 bases). With 6 bases removed from V and 5 bases from J, the gap between germline ends came to 13 bases. The CDR3 loop spans 13 amino acids. The CDR3 spells CASRQNRETEAFF. The CDR3 nucleotides read TGTGCCAGCAGGCAAAACAGGGAAACTGAAGCTTTCTTT.

The genes are TRBV11-2 and TRBJ2-2, with D hard to call. Per germline, CDR1 SGHAT and CDR2 FQNNGV. Between the trimmed V and J ends, which lost 4 bases and 9 bases, there was a span of 21 bases. The CDR3 consists of 16 residues. The CDR3 coding sequence is TGTGCCAGCAGCTCTCATAAGGGATTGAATGTTCGGGAGCTGTTTTTT. This gives the protein CASSSHKGLNVRELFF.

The gene calls are TRBV19 and TRBJ2-5, with TRBD2 matching 14 bases. The CDR3 is made up of 18 amino acids. V dropped 5 bases and J dropped 3; count of bases not matched to a gene: 11. The germline CDR1 and CDR2 sequences are LNHDA and SQIVND (reference sequence). In DNA, the CDR3 is TGTGCCAGTAGTCTGACTAGCGGGGGGGCCTCCTTAAAAGAGACCCAGTACTTC. It yields the protein CASSLTSGGASLKETQYF.

This clone has only one observation. The rearrangement joins TRBV5-5 to TRBJ1-2, with D possibly being TRBD1 (6 bases). The CDR3 totals 16 residues. The germline gives CDR1 SGHKS, CDR2 YYEKEE (reference sequence). The germline V and J ends were trimmed by 2 bases and 3 bases, with 17 bases remaining between them. The DNA for the CDR3 is TGTGCCAGCAGCTTTACTCGACAGGCAAAAGACTATGGCTACACCTTC. Translating it yields CASSFTRQAKDYGYTF.

The chain employs TRBV5-1 and TRBJ2-2, with 8 bases lining up with TRBD1. The V gene's germline CDR1 is SGHRS and CDR2 YFSETQ. The CDR3 is 16 residues long. The trim removed 6 bases at V and 0 bases at J, leaving 7 bases unmatched. The CDR3 protein is CASNPTGVTNTGELFF. CDR3 coding DNA: TGCGCCAGCAACCCGACAGGGGTCACGAACACCGGGGAGCTGTTTTTT.

The DNA for the CDR3 is TGCGCCAGCAGCCAAGAATCCTACAATGAGCAGTTCTTC. It specifies CASSQESYNEQFF. The chain employs TRBV4-1 and TRBJ2-1; no clear D. The CDR3 has 13 amino acids. V was pared by 0 bases and J by 1 base, with 1 base between. Germline assignment: CDR1 MGHRA and CDR2 YSYEKL.

This rearrangement joins TRBV4-1 to TRBJ2-2; 9 bases line up with TRBD1. The CDR3 has 21 amino acids. Germline V gene lookup returns CDR1 MGHRA and CDR2 YSYEKL. V lost 3 bases and J lost 0; bases outside the gene matches: 17. The CDR3 protein is CASSHQVTPGQGLSNTGELFF. CDR3 in DNA: TGCGCCAGCAGCCACCAGGTTACCCCGGGACAGGGACTGTCGAACACCGGGGAGCTGTTTTTT.

This chain links TRBV4-1 with TRBJ1-1; D is unresolved. The CDR3 loop spans 16 amino acids. Germline V CDR1 and CDR2: MGHRA, YSYEKL. Trimming pared 0 bases from V and 4 bases from J, leaving 15 bases between. The CDR3, as DNA: TGCGCCAGCAGCCAAGATTCGGCGGGAAAGGGCACTGAAGCTTTCTTT. Protein product: CASSQDSAGKGTEAFF.

The V and J genes are TRBV11-2 and TRBJ1-4, with D perhaps TRBD1 (6 bases). CDR3 length: 15 residues. Trimming took 4 bases from V and 0 from J, leaving 9 bases between them. Germline V gene lookup returns CDR1 SGHAT and CDR2 FQNNGV. As DNA, the CDR3 is TGTGCCAGCAGCTATGACAGGACAACTAATGAAAAACTGTTTTTT. Its translation is CASSYDRTTNEKLFF.

The chain links TRBV30 to TRBJ1-5; D is ambiguous. V dropped 0 bases and J dropped 4 bases, with 13 bases sitting between them. CDR3 length: 15 residues. CDR1 GTSNPN and CDR2 SVGIG come from the germline V gene (reference sequence). CDR3 protein: CAWSVGTGGNQPQHF. The CDR3 DNA reads TGTGCCTGGAGTGTAGGTACGGGCGGGAATCAGCCCCAGCATTTT.

The chain links TRBV7-9 to TRBJ1-1; no definite D call. The CDR3 loop spans 14 amino acids. The V end was cut by 4 bases, the J end by 3 bases, with 12 bases between. Per the germline V gene, CDR1 is SEHNR and CDR2 is FQNEAQ (reference sequence). CDR3 amino acids: CASSSGGFDTEAFF. CDR3 nucleotide sequence: TGTGCCAGCAGCTCTGGTGGGTTCGACACTGAAGCTTTCTTT. The full variable domain, rest sourced from reference TRBV7-9 and TRBJ1-1, is DTGVSQNPRHKITKRGQNVTFRCDPISEHNRLYWYRQTLGQGPEFLTYFQNEAQLEKSRLLSDRFSAERPKGSFSTLEIQRTEQGDSAMYLCASSSGGFDTEAFFGQGTRLTVV.

Only one count was recorded for this clone. The chain has TRBV4-1 and TRBJ2-5; perhaps TRBD2 as D (6 bases). Trimming removed 1 base from V and 4 bases from J, with 13 bases in between. The length of the CDR3 is 15 residues. Germline V gene lookup returns CDR1 MGHRA and CDR2 YSYEKL. The CDR3 reads CASSQVGGAPETQYF. The CDR3 nucleotides are TGCGCCAGCAGCCAAGTAGGAGGGGCCCCAGAGACCCAGTACTTC.

V is TRBV15 and J is TRBJ1-3; D not resolved. The ends were cut back, 0 bases at V and 0 bases at J, with 12 bases in the middle. This CDR3 comprises 17 residues. The germline gives CDR1 LNHNV, CDR2 YYDKDF (reference sequence). The CDR3 protein is CATSRDRSRTSGNTIYF. Here the CDR3 DNA reads TGTGCCACCAGCAGAGATCGGTCCCGTACCTCTGGAAACACCATATATTTT. The entire variable domain, with the rest obtained from reference TRBV15 and TRBJ1-3, is as follows: DAMVIQNPRYQVTQFGKPVTLSCSQTLNHNVMYWYQQKSSQAPKLLFHYYDKDFNNEADTPDNFQSRRPNTSFCFLDIRSPGLGDTAMYLCATSRDRSRTSGNTIYFGEGSWLTVV.

This rearrangement joins TRBV7-8 to TRBJ2-1; no definite D call. The CDR3 loop spans 16 amino acids. CDR1 is SGHVS, CDR2 FQNEAQ, per germline. Deletions cut 1 base from V and 1 base from J, with 11 bases between. The CDR3 here is CASSLGVLRSYNEQFF. The DNA of the CDR3 is TGTGCCAGCAGCTTAGGTGTCCTCAGGTCCTACAATGAGCAGTTCTTC.